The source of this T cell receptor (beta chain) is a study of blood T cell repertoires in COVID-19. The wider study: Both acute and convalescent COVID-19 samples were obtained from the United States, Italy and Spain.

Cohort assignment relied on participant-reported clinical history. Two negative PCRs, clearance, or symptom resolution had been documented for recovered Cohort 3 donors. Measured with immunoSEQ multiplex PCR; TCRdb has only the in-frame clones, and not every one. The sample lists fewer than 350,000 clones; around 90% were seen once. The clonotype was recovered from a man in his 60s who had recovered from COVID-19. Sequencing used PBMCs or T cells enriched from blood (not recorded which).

This chain's CDR3 is CATSDRGVSTDTQYF. The CDR3, as DNA: TGTGCCACCAGTGATCGGGGGGTTAGCACAGATACGCAGTATTTT. The rearrangement uses TRBV24-1 and TRBJ2-3; TRBD2 aligns across 7 bases. CDR3 length equals 15 residues. Trimming took 3 bases from V and 0 from J; bases not matched to a gene: 2. Germline V gene data show CDR1 as KGHDR and CDR2 as SFDVKD.